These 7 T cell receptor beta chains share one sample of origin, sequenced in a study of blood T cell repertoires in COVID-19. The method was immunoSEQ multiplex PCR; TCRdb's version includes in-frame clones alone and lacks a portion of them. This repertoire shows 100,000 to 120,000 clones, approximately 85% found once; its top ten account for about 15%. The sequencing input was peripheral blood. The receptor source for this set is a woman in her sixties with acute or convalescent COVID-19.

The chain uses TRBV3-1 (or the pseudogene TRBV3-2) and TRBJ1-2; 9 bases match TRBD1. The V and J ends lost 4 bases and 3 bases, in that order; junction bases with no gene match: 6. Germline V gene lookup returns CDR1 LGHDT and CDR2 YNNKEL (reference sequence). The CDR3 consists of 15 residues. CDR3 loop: CASSPRDRVYYGYTF. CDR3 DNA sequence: TGTGCCAGCAGCCCCCGGGACAGGGTTTACTATGGCTACACCTTC.

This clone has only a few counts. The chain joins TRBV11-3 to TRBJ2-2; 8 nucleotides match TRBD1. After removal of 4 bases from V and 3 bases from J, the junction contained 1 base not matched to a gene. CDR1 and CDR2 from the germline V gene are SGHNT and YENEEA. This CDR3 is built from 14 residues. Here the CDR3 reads CASSWTGYTGELFF. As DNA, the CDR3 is TGTGCCAGCAGCTGGACAGGGTACACCGGGGAGCTGTTTTTT.

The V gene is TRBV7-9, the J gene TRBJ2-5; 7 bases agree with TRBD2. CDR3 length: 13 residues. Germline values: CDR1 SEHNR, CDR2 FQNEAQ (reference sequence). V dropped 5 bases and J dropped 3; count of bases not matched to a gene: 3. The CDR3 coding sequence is TGTGCCAGCAGCCCGGGACTAAAAGAGACCCAGTACTTC. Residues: CASSPGLKETQYF. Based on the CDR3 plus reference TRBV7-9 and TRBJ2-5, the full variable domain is DTGVSQNPRHKITKRGQNVTFRCDPISEHNRLYWYRQTLGQGPEFLTYFQNEAQLEKSRLLSDRFSAERPKGSFSTLEIQRTEQGDSAMYLCASSPGLKETQYFGPGTRLLVL.

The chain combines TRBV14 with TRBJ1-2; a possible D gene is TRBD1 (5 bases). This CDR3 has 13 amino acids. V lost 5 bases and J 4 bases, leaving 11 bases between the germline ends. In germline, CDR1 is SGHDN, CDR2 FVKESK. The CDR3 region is CASSFDSSYGYTF. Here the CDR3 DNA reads TGTGCCAGCAGCTTCGACAGCTCCTATGGCTACACCTTC.

This CDR3 is CATSRASSANTDTQYF. Written as DNA, the CDR3 is TGTGCCACCTCCCGCGCTTCTAGCGCTAACACAGATACGCAGTATTTT. V is TRBV7-9 and J is TRBJ2-3; D possibly corresponds to TRBD2 (6 bases). Looked up from germline, CDR1 is SEHNR and CDR2 is FQNEAQ (reference sequence). This CDR3 is built from 16 residues. V lost 10 bases and J lost 2, with 22 bases in between.

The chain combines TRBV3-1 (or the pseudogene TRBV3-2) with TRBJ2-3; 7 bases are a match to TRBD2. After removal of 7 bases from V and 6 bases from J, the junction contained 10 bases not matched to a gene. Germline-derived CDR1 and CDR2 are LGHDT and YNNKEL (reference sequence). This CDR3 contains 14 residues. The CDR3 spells CASNSGGPMDTQYF. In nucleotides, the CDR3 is TGTGCCAGCAATTCGGGGGGTCCGATGGATACGCAGTATTTT.

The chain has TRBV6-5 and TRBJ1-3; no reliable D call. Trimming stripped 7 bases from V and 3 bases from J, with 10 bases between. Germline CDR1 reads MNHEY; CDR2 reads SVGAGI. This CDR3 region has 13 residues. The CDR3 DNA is TGTGCCAGCACCGAAAGAGGTGGAAACACCATATATTTT. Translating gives CASTERGGNTIYF.